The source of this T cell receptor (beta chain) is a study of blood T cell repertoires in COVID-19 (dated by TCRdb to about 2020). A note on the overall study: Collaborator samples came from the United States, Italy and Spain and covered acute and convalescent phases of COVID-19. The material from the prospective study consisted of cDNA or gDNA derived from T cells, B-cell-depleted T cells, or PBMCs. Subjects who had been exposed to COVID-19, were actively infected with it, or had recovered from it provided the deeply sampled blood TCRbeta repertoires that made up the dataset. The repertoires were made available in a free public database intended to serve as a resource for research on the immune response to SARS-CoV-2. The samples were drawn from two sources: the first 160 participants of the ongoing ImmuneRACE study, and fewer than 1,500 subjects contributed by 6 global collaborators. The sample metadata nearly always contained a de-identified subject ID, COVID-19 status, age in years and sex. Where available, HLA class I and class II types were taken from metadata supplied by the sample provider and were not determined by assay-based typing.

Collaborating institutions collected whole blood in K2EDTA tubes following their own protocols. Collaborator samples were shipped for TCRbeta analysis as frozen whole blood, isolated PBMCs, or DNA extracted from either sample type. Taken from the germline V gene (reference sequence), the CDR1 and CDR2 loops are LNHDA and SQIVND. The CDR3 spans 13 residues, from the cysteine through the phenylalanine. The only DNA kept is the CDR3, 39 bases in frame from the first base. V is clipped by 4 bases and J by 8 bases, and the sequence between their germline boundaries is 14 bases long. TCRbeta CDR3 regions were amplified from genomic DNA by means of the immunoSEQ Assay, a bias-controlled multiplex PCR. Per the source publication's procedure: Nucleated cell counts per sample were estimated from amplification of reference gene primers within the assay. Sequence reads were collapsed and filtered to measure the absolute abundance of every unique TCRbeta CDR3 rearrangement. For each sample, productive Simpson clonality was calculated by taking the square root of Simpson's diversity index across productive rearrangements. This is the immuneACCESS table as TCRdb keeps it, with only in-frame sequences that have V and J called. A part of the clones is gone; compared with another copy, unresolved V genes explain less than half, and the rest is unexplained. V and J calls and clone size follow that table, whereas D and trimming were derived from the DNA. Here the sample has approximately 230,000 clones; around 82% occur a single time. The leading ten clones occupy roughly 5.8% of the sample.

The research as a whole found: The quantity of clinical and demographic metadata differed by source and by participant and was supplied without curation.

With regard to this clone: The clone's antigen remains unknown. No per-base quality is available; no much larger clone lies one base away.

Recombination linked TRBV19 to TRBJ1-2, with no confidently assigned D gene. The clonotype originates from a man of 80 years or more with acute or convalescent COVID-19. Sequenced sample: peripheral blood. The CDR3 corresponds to CASSTIVGAGYTF. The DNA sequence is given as TGTGCCAGTAGTACCATTGTGGGAGCAGGCTACACCTTC.